The entry that follows covers one T cell receptor (beta chain) sequence. The entry originates in a study of T cells in Graves' hyperthyroidism and ophthalmopathy. The source material, RNA transcripts, was used to amplify TCR beta CDR3 regions. HTBI primers were used for first-round RT-PCR of the TCR CDR3. One entry per CDR3 protein, called by TCRdb with MiXCR from the multiplex PCR reads. Among around 700,000 distinct CDR3 sequences listed, around a third were seen once. This clonotype was sampled from a woman between 35 and 50 years old with Graves' hyperthyroidism. Sequencing input: blood.

The CDR3 protein is CASSQRQGADQPQHF. CDR3 bases: TGTGCCAGCAGCCAACGACAGGGGGCGGATCAGCCCCAGCATTTT. The chain couples TRBV4-2 to TRBJ1-5; 10 bases align to TRBD1. Germline V CDR1 and CDR2: LGHNA, YNFKEQ. The V segment lost 2 bases and the J segment 5 bases; nucleotides outside the gene matches: 3. This CDR3 is 15 amino acids long.